This entry features one T cell receptor beta chain sequence. This sample stems from a study of blood T cell repertoires in COVID-19. Study-level information: The cDNA or gDNA used as material had been derived from T cells, B-cell-depleted T cells, or PBMCs.

This CDR3 has 15 amino acids. Germline V lookup: CDR1 SGDLS, CDR2 YYNGEE. V was pared by 0 bases and J by 2 bases, with 11 bases between. Original processing methods: Estimation of nucleated cell counts relied on the amplification of reference gene primers. TCRdb's copy holds only in-frame clones and misses some; the assay was immunoSEQ multiplex PCR. V, J and clone size derive from that table, while D and trimming were established from the DNA sequence. The top ten clones hold 3.5% to 5% of a sample with about 140,000 clones, around 80% of them seen once. The sequenced sample consisted of peripheral blood. The rearrangement links TRBV9 to TRBJ1-2; TRBD1 is a possible D gene (6 bases). The receptor comes from an elderly woman with active or convalescent COVID-19. The chain's CDR3 is CASSVEQGSNYGYTF. CDR3 sequence (DNA): TGTGCCAGCAGCGTAGAGCAGGGGAGCAACTATGGCTACACCTTC. The complete variable domain, with remaining parts taken from reference TRBV9 and TRBJ1-2, reads DSGVTQTPKHLITATGQRVTLRCSPRSGDLSVYWYQQSLDQGLQFLIQYYNGEERAKGNILERFSAQQFPDLHSELNLSSLELGDSALYFCASSVEQGSNYGYTFGSGTRLTVV.